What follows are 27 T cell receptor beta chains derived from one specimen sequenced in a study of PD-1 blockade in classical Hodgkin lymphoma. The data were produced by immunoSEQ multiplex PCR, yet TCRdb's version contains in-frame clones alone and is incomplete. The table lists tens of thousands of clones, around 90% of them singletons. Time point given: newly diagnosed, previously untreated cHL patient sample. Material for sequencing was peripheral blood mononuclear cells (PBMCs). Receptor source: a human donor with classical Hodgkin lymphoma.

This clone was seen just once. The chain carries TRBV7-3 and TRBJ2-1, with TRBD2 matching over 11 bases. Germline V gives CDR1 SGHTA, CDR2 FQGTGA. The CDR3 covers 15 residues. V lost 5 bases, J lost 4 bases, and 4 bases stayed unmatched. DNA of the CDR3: TGTGCCAGCAGCCCAGGACTAGCGGGTTACAATGAGCAGTTCTTC. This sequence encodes CASSPGLAGYNEQFF.

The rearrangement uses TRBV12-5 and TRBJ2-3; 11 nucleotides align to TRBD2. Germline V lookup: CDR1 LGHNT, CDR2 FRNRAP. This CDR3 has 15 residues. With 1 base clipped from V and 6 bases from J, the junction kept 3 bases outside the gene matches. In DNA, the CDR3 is TGTGCTAGTGGTTTGGGACTAGCGGGAACGGATACGCAGTATTTT. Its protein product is CASGLGLAGTDTQYF.

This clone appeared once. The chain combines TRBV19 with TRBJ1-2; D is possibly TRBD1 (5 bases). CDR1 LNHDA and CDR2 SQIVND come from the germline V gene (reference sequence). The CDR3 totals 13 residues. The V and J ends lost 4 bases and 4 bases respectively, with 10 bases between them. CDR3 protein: CASSRGVVYGYTF. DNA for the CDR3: TGTGCCAGTAGTAGGGGCGTAGTCTATGGCTACACCTTC.

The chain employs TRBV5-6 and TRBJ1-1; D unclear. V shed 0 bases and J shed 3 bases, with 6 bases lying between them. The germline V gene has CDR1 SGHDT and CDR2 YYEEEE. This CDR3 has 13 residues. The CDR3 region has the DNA TGTGCCAGCAGCTTGGCACGGCACACTGAAGCTTTCTTT. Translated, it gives CASSLARHTEAFF.

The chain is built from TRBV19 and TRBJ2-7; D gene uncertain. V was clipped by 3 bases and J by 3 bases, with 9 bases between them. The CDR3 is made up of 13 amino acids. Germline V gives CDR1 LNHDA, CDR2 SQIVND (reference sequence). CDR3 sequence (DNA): TGTGCCAGTAGTATTGTCCGCAGCTACGAGCAGTACTTC. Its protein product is CASSIVRSYEQYF.

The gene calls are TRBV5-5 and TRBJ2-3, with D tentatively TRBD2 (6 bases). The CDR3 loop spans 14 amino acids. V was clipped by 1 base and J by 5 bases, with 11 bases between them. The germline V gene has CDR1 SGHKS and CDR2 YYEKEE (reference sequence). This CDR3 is CASSLLEGLDTQYF. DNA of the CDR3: TGTGCCAGCAGCTTGTTGGAGGGATTAGATACGCAGTATTTT.

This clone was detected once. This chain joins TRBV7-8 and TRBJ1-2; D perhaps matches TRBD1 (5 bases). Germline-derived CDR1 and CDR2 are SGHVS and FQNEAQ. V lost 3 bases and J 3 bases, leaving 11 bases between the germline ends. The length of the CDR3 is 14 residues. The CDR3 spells CASSLEMGDYGYTF. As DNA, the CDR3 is TGTGCCAGCAGCTTGGAGATGGGGGACTATGGCTACACCTTC.

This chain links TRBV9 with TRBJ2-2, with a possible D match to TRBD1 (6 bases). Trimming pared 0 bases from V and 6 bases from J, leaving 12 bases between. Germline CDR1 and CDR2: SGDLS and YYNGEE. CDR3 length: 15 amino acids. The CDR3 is CASSVAGEVAGELFF. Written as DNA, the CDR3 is TGTGCCAGCAGCGTAGCAGGGGAAGTCGCCGGGGAGCTGTTTTTT.

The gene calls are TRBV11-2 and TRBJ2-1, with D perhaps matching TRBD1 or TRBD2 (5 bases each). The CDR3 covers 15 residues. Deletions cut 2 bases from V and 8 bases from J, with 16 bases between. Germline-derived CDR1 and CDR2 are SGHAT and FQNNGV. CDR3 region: CASSLYGGAFDEQFF. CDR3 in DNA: TGTGCCAGCAGCTTATATGGGGGAGCATTCGATGAGCAGTTCTTC.

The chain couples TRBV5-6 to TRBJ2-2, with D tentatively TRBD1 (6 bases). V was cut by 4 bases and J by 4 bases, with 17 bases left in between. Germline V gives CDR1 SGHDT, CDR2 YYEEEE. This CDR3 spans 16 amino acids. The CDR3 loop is CASSIFGTKITGELFF. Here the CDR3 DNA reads TGTGCCAGCAGCATATTCGGGACAAAGATCACCGGGGAGCTGTTTTTT.

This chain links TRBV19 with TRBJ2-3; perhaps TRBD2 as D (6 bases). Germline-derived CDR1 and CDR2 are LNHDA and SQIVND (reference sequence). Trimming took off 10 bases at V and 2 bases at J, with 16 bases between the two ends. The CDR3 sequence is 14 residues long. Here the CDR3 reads CATSTGELTDTQYF. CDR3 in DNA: TGTGCCACATCGACGGGGGAACTCACAGATACGCAGTATTTT.

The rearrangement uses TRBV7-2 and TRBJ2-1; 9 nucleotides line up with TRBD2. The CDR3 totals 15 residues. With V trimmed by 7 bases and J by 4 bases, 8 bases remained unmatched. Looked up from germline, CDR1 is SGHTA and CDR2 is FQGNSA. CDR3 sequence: CASTYQAGGYNEQFF. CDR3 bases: TGTGCCAGCACCTACCAGGCGGGAGGGTACAATGAGCAGTTCTTC.

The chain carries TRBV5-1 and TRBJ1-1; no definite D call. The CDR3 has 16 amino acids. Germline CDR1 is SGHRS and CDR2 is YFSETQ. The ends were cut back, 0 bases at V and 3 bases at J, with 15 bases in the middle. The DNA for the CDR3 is TGCGCCAGCAGCTTGGACCTAATTTCCATGCACACTGAAGCTTTCTTT. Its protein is CASSLDLISMHTEAFF.

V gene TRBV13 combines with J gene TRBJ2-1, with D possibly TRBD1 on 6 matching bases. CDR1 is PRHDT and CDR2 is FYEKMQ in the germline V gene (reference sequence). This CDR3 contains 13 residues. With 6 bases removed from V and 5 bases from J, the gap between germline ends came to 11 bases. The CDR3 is CASSQGNNNEQFF. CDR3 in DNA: TGTGCCAGCAGTCAGGGGAACAACAATGAGCAGTTCTTC.

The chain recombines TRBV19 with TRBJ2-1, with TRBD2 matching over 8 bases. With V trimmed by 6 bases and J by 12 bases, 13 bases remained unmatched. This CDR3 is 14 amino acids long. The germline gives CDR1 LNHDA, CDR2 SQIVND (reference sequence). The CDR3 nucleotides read TGTGCCAGTAGCAGCGGGAGAACGAGGCCGGGGCAGTTCTTC. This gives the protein CASSSGRTRPGQFF.

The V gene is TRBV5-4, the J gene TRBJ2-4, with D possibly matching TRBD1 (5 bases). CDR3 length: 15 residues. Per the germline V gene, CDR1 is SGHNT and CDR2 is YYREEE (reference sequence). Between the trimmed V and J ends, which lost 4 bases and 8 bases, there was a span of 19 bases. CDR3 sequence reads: CASSPLGQRIDIQYF. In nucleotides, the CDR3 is TGTGCCAGCAGCCCCTTGGGGCAACGGATCGACATTCAGTACTTC.

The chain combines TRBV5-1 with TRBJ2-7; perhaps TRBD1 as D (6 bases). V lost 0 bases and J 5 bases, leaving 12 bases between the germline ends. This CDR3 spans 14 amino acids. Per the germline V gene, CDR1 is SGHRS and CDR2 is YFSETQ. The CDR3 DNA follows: TGCGCCAGCAGCTTGGAGGCCAGGGGCAACGAGCAGTACTTC. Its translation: CASSLEARGNEQYF.

The CDR3 DNA is TGTGCCAGCACCGGATACAATGAGCAGTTCTTC. This translates into CASTGYNEQFF. The chain has TRBV28 and TRBJ2-1, with D hard to call. Trimming shortened V by 7 bases and J by 4 bases, and 5 bases separated the two germline ends. There are 11 residues in the CDR3. In germline, CDR1 is MDHEN, CDR2 SYDVKM. The full variable domain, rest sourced from reference TRBV28 and TRBJ2-1, is DVKVTQSSRYLVKRTGEKVFLECVQDMDHENMFWYRQDPGLGLRLIYFSYDVKMKEKGDIPEGYSVSREKKERFSLILESASTNQTSMYLCASTGYNEQFFGPGTRLTVL.

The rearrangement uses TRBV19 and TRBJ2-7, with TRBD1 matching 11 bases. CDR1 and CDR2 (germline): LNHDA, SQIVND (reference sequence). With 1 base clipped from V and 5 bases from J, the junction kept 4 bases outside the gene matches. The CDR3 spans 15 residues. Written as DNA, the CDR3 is TGTGCCAGTAGTATAGGGACAGGGGGCTTCGACGAGCAGTACTTC. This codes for CASSIGTGGFDEQYF.

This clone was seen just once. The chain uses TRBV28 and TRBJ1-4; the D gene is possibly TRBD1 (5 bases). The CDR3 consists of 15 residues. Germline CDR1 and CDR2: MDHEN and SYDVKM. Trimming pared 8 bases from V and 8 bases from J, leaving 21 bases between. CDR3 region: CASLPPAGRREKLFF. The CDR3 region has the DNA TGTGCCAGCCTGCCCCCTGCAGGGAGGAGGGAAAAACTGTTTTTT. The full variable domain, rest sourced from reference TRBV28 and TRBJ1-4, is DVKVTQSSRYLVKRTGEKVFLECVQDMDHENMFWYRQDPGLGLRLIYFSYDVKMKEKGDIPEGYSVSREKKERFSLILESASTNQTSMYLCASLPPAGRREKLFFGSGTQLSVL.

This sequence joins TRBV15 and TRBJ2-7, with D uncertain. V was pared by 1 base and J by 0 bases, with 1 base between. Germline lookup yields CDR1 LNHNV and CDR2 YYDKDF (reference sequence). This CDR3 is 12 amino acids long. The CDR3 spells CATSRVSYEQYF. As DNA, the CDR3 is TGTGCCACCAGCAGAGTCTCCTACGAGCAGTACTTC.

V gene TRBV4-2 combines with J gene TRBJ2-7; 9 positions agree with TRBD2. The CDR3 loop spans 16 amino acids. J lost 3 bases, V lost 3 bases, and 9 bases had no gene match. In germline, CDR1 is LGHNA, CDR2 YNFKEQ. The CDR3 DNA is TGTGCCAGCAGCCACCCAAGCGGGAGGTTGTACTACGAGCAGTACTTC. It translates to CASSHPSGRLYYEQYF.

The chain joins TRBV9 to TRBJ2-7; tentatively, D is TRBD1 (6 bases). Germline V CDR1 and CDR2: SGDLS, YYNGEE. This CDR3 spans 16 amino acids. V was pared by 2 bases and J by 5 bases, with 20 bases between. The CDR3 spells CASSVPARGPSDEQYV. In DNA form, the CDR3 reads TGTGCCAGCAGCGTCCCCGCCAGGGGACCTTCGGACGAGCAGTACGTC.

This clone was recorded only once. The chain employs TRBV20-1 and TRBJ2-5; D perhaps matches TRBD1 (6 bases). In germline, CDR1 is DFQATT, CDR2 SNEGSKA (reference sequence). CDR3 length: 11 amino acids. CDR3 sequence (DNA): TGCGGCTGGGCCAGGGGAGAGACCCAGTACTTC. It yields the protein CGWARGETQYF.

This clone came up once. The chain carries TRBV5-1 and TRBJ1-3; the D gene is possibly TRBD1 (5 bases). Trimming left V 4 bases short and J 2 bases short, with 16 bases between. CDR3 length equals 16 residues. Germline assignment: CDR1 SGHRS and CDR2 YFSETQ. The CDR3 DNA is TGCGCCAGCAGCGTGCAGACAGCTTCTGCTGGAAACACCATATATTTT. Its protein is CASSVQTASAGNTIYF.

The CDR3 loop reads CASSLVTGNTEAFF. In DNA form, the CDR3 reads TGTGCCAGCAGCTTAGTAACAGGTAACACTGAAGCTTTCTTT. This sequence joins TRBV7-2 and TRBJ1-1, with D possibly matching TRBD1 (5 bases). The V end lost 1 base, the J end lost 2 bases, and 8 bases lay between the germline ends. The CDR3 consists of 14 residues. Germline V CDR1 and CDR2: SGHTA, FQGNSA.

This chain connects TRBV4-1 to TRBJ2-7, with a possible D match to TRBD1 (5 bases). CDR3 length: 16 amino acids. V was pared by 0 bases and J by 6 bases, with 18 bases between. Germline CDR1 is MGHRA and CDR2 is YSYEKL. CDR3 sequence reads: CASSQEGFKGKTEQYF. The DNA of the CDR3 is TGCGCCAGCAGCCAAGAGGGGTTCAAGGGGAAGACCGAGCAGTACTTC.